The clone carrying this T cell receptor (beta chain) was found a few times. The antigen remains undetermined. This record belongs to a study of T cell repertoires in cytomegalovirus infection. Study findings and constraints: The ex vivo response was dominated by HLA-C-restricted CMV-specific TCR beta clonotypes. Accumulated public TCR beta family frequency recognized individuals carrying CMV together with the relevant HLA.

This CDR3 comprises 15 residues. Germline V gene lookup returns CDR1 MGHRA and CDR2 YSYEKL. The V and J ends lost 1 base and 4 bases respectively, with 13 bases between them. TCRdb independently ran MiXCR on the reads; one entry per CDR3 protein. The sample holds some 940,000 distinct CDR3 sequences, around 30% seen once. The starting material was cultured CD8+ T cells from PBMCs, obtained from culture after CMV antigen stimulation. This TCR came from a human donor in good health (CMV status not recorded). Some clones in this sample may be carry-over from other donors' samples. The chain is built from TRBV4-1 and TRBJ1-1, with unresolved D. CDR3 DNA: TGCGCCAGCAGCCAAGTGGGCCGTGGGAGCACTGAAGCTTTCTTT. Amino acids: CASSQVGRGSTEAFF.